Listed here are 27 T cell receptor beta chains from one sample, sequenced in a study of human T cells and chemical hapten exposure (dated by TCRdb to about 2021). The sample's time point label, decoded: pre-sensitization, week 0. This sample's treatment or condition label indicates: therapeutic diphenylcyclopropenone sensitization with weekly scalp DPC. Library creation used RACE. Sequencing relied on a NextSeq 500. TCRdb cleaned the public reads at Q25 with fastp, built clones with MiXCR and kept in-frame beta chains. Each entry is one CDR3 protein sequence, shown with its most common DNA and genes. The sample has about 80,000 distinct CDR3 sequences on record, about 15% of them singletons. Of the sample, 3.5% to 6% falls within the top ten clones. The sequencing here drew on whole blood, taken in connection with sensitization to the hapten diphenylcyclopropenone (DPC). The receptors stem from a woman in her 50s with alopecia areata. Some clones in this sample may be carry-over from other donors' samples.

V is TRBV29-1 and J is TRBJ2-3; TRBD2 matches 13 bases. Germline CDR1 SQVTM, CDR2 ANQGSEA. There are 14 residues in the CDR3. J gave up 5 bases and V 4 bases, and 3 bases lay outside the gene matches. The CDR3 coding sequence is TGCAGCGTTGCAGGACTAGCGGGAGTAGATACGCAGTATTTT. Translated, it gives CSVAGLAGVDTQYF.

This clonotype was detected a few times. The chain carries TRBV6-1 and TRBJ2-7; either TRBD1 or TRBD2 may fit D (5 bases each). This CDR3 spans 13 amino acids. Deletions cut 4 bases from V and 2 bases from J, with 9 bases between. Germline V CDR1 and CDR2: MNHNS, SASEGT. The CDR3 DNA follows: TGTGCCAGCAGTGCTCAGGGACCCTACGAGCAGTACTTC. Its translation: CASSAQGPYEQYF.

This clonotype appeared a few times. The chain uses TRBV9 and TRBJ2-1; 16 bases agree with TRBD2. Germline CDR1 reads SGDLS; CDR2 reads YYNGEE. The CDR3 extends over 17 amino acids. The trim removed 4 bases at V and 3 bases at J, leaving 4 bases unmatched. The CDR3 DNA reads TGTGCCAGCAGCCCGGGACTAGCGGGAGGGGTCTACAATGAGCAGTTCTTC. It codes for CASSPGLAGGVYNEQFF.

This chain connects TRBV18 to TRBJ1-3; no reliable D call. This CDR3 is built from 15 residues. The ends were cut back, 0 bases at V and 2 bases at J, with 8 bases in the middle. CDR1 and CDR2 (germline): KGHSH, LQKENI. In nucleotides, the CDR3 is TGTGCCAGCTCACCACCCCTAAACACTGGAAACACCATATATTTT. It is translated as CASSPPLNTGNTIYF.

This clonotype has a count of ten or more. The chain uses TRBV2 and TRBJ2-1; possibly TRBD1 or TRBD2 for D (5 bases each). The CDR3 extends over 15 amino acids. Germline CDR1 and CDR2: SNHLY and FYNNEI. V lost 3 bases to trimming and J lost 6 bases, with 15 bases between them. The DNA for the CDR3 is TGTGCCAGCAGTGACTTTGGTAGGGGAGCCAATGAGCAGTTCTTC. This gives the protein CASSDFGRGANEQFF. Full variable domain (remainder filled in from reference TRBV2 and TRBJ2-1): EPEVTQTPSHQVTQMGQEVILRCVPISNHLYFYWYRQILGQKVEFLVSFYNNEISEKSEIFDDQFSVERPDGSNFTLKIRSTKLEDSAMYFCASSDFGRGANEQFFGPGTRLTVL.

This clonotype has a count of ten or more. The chain uses TRBV29-1 and TRBJ2-1; D remains unclear. The germline V gene encodes CDR1 SQVTM and CDR2 ANQGSEA. V lost 0 bases and J lost 7, with 7 bases in between. The CDR3 consists of 12 residues. CDR3 in DNA: TGCAGCGTTGAAGATAGTGGGAATGAGCAGTTCTTC. This gives the protein CSVEDSGNEQFF.

This clonotype was detected only a few times. The chain couples TRBV4-2 to TRBJ1-4, with a weak D call TRBD1 (5 bases). The germline V gene has CDR1 LGHNA and CDR2 YNFKEQ. With 0 bases removed from V and 3 bases from J, the gap between germline ends came to 8 bases. This CDR3 region has 15 residues. The CDR3 is CASSQDPGPNEKLFF. DNA of the CDR3: TGTGCCAGCAGCCAAGATCCAGGGCCTAATGAAAAACTGTTTTTT.

The rearrangement links TRBV18 to TRBJ1-1; 7 bases align to TRBD1. The CDR3 has 12 amino acids. CDR1 is KGHSH, CDR2 LQKENI, per germline. Trimming at V came to 2 bases and at J to 8 bases, leaving 2 bases not matched to a gene. The CDR3, as DNA: TGTGCCAGCTCACCAATGGACAGGGAAGCTTTCTTT. It translates to CASSPMDREAFF.

The V gene is TRBV5-4, the J gene TRBJ2-5; D gene ambiguous. The CDR3 is made up of 13 amino acids. Germline V gene lookup returns CDR1 SGHNT and CDR2 YYREEE (reference sequence). Trimming pared 1 base from V and 3 bases from J, leaving 7 bases between. In DNA, the CDR3 is TGTGCCAGCAGCTTGTCAGGAGAAGAGACCCAGTACTTC. Protein product: CASSLSGEETQYF.

As for this clonotype: A read error is possible here, since a much larger clone lies one base away. This chain links TRBV7-6 with TRBJ1-1; tentative D call: TRBD1 (5 bases). CDR3 length: 13 residues. Trimming removed 5 bases from V and 4 bases from J, with 11 bases in between. Germline V lookup: CDR1 SGHVS, CDR2 FNYEAQ. The DNA for the CDR3 is TGTGCCAGCAGCCTGGGGACGGTCACTGAAGCTTTCTTT. Protein: CASSLGTVTEAFF.

This clonotype was counted only a few times. The chain is built from TRBV5-1 and TRBJ2-1; weak D call: TRBD2 (6 bases). In germline, CDR1 is SGHRS, CDR2 YFSETQ. The ends were cut back, 3 bases at V and 2 bases at J, with 21 bases in the middle. The CDR3 has 18 amino acids. CDR3 sequence reads: CASSSSPRAGPPYNEQFF. As DNA, the CDR3 is TGCGCCAGCAGCTCATCCCCCAGGGCGGGGCCCCCCTACAATGAGCAGTTCTTC.

There are a few counts of this clonotype. The chain recombines TRBV28 with TRBJ2-3, with TRBD2 identical over 10 bases. With V trimmed by 8 bases and J by 3 bases, 17 bases remained unmatched. Germline values: CDR1 MDHEN, CDR2 SYDVKM. The CDR3 covers 18 residues. CDR3 protein: CASLVAGGGQGWTDTQYF. For the CDR3, the DNA is TGTGCCAGCCTTGTAGCGGGAGGAGGGCAAGGTTGGACAGATACGCAGTATTTT.

V and J are TRBV4-1 and TRBJ1-3; D remains ambiguous. Germline V CDR1 and CDR2: MGHRA, YSYEKL. The V end lost 1 base, the J end lost 2 bases, and 0 bases lay between the germline ends. This CDR3 region has 12 residues. The CDR3 region has the DNA TGCGCCAGCAGCCAAGCTGGAAACACCATATATTTT. Protein: CASSQAGNTIYF.

The chain couples TRBV6-2 or TRBV6-3 to TRBJ2-7; 9 nucleotides match TRBD1. This CDR3 has 15 amino acids. The V and J ends lost 7 bases and 5 bases, in that order; junction bases with no gene match: 12. Germline loops: CDR1 MNHEY, CDR2 SVGEGT. The CDR3 protein is CASTKKGTGLNEQYF. In DNA form, the CDR3 reads TGTGCCAGCACGAAGAAGGGGACAGGGCTAAACGAGCAGTACTTC.

V usage is TRBV5-1 and J usage is TRBJ2-2; either TRBD1 or TRBD2 may fit D (6 bases each). Looked up from germline, CDR1 is SGHRS and CDR2 is YFSETQ. With 3 bases removed from V and 4 bases from J, the gap between germline ends came to 10 bases. The CDR3 extends over 14 amino acids. The DNA for the CDR3 is TGCGCCAGCAGCTCTGGGGGGCCCACCGGGGAGCTGTTTTTT. Protein product: CASSSGGPTGELFF.

J is TRBJ2-1 and V is TRBV19; TRBD2 matches 11 bases. V shed 4 bases, J shed 9 bases, and the junction held 11 bases outside the gene matches. This CDR3 spans 16 amino acids. Germline lookup yields CDR1 LNHDA and CDR2 SQIVND (reference sequence). CDR3 DNA: TGTGCCAGTAGTACGCTCACTAGCGGGAGTTTAGTTGAGCAGTTCTTC. Amino acid sequence: CASSTLTSGSLVEQFF.

The chain employs TRBV27 and TRBJ1-5; D perhaps matches TRBD1 (6 bases). Germline CDR1 reads MNHEY; CDR2 reads SMNVEV (reference sequence). V lost 6 bases, J lost 6 bases, and 12 bases lay in between. CDR3 size: 13 residues. CDR3 nucleotide sequence: TGTGCCAGCAGCCTCAACAGGGTTCAGCCCCAGCATTTT. Its protein is CASSLNRVQPQHF.

The V and J genes are TRBV10-3 and TRBJ2-7; maybe TRBD2 (5 bases). The CDR3 has 11 amino acids. Per the germline V gene, CDR1 is ENHRY and CDR2 is SYGVKD. The germline V and J ends were trimmed by 2 bases and 7 bases, with 6 bases remaining between them. This CDR3 is CAISETSEQYF. The CDR3 region has the DNA TGTGCCATCAGTGAGACTAGTGAGCAGTACTTC.

This rearrangement joins TRBV6-6 to TRBJ1-3; D might be TRBD1 (6 bases). This CDR3 contains 14 residues. The germline V gene has CDR1 MNHNY and CDR2 SVGAGI (reference sequence). Trimming took 2 bases from V and 10 from J, leaving 15 bases between them. CDR3 in amino acids: CASSYGRGGLTIYF. The CDR3 DNA reads TGTGCCAGCAGTTACGGAAGAGGGGGGCTGACCATATATTTT.

The chain recombines TRBV7-7 with TRBJ2-7; the match to TRBD2 covers 10 bases. The CDR3 is made up of 16 amino acids. V lost 5 bases and J lost 0; bases outside the gene matches: 7. The V gene's germline CDR1 is SSHAT and CDR2 FNYEAQ (reference sequence). The CDR3 nucleotides are TGTGCCAGCAGCCCGGGGGCTAGCGGGAGCTCCTACGAGCAGTACTTC. Its translation: CASSPGASGSSYEQYF. The full variable domain, completed using reference TRBV7-7 and TRBJ2-7, is GAGVSQSPRYKVTKRGQDVTLRCDPISSHATLYWYQQALGQGPEFLTYFNYEAQPDKSGLPSDRFSAERPEGSISTLTIQRTEQRDSAMYRCASSPGASGSSYEQYFGPGTRLTVT.

This clonotype has a count of ten or more. The chain couples TRBV29-1 to TRBJ1-1, with D perhaps matching TRBD1 (5 bases). The V and J ends lost 5 bases and 5 bases respectively, with 9 bases between them. Germline V gene lookup returns CDR1 SQVTM and CDR2 ANQGSEA. The CDR3 consists of 11 residues. The CDR3 region is CSVYRQTEAFF. The CDR3 DNA sequence: TGCAGCGTTTACCGACAGACTGAAGCTTTCTTT.

The chain recombines TRBV4-1 with TRBJ2-1, with D perhaps matching TRBD2 (6 bases). Germline V lookup: CDR1 MGHRA, CDR2 YSYEKL. The CDR3 totals 17 residues. Trimming removed 3 bases from V and 4 bases from J, with 19 bases in between. The CDR3 protein is CASSHDSTAGLYNEQFF. CDR3 nucleotides: TGCGCCAGCAGCCACGATTCAACGGCGGGATTGTACAATGAGCAGTTCTTC.

The sample holds many counts of this clonotype. The chain recombines TRBV10-2 with TRBJ2-5; no firm D call. V was shortened by 1 base and J by 6 bases, with 12 bases between the two germline ends. Germline loops: CDR1 WSHSY, CDR2 SAAADI. The CDR3 totals 14 residues. CDR3 region: CASSEFSSRQTQYF. Here the CDR3 DNA reads TGCGCCAGCAGTGAGTTCTCTAGTAGGCAGACCCAGTACTTC.

This clonotype was counted between two and nine times. The CDR3 DNA reads as TGTGCCAGCAGTTATGGCAGCAATCAGCCCCAGCATTTT. Its protein is CASSYGSNQPQHF. V is TRBV6-6 and J is TRBJ1-5; no reliable D call. Looked up from germline, CDR1 is MNHNY and CDR2 is SVGAGI (reference sequence). The ends were cut back, 3 bases at V and 1 base at J, with 4 bases in the middle. The CDR3 runs to 13 residues.

This clonotype was seen a handful of times. The chain uses TRBV11-2 and TRBJ1-2, with TRBD1 identical over 7 bases. V lost 5 bases to trimming and J lost 4 bases; unmatched junction nucleotides: 10. This CDR3 is built from 15 residues. Per germline, CDR1 SGHAT and CDR2 FQNNGV. The CDR3 coding sequence is TGTGCCAGCAGCCCGGGACAGTATGGATCCTATGGCTACACCTTC. This codes for CASSPGQYGSYGYTF.

This clonotype was observed a few times. The V call is TRBV25-1, the J call TRBJ2-3; D remains ambiguous. Trimming removed 3 bases from V and 0 bases from J, with 13 bases in between. There are 16 residues in the CDR3. The V gene's germline CDR1 is MGHDK and CDR2 SYGVNS. CDR3 nucleotides: TGTGCCAGCAGTGACTTATCCCTGGGGAGCACAGATACGCAGTATTTT. This encodes CASSDLSLGSTDTQYF.

This clonotype came up a few times. This chain uses TRBV28 with TRBJ2-2; D uncertain. V lost 2 bases and J lost 1, with 8 bases in between. From germline, CDR1 is MDHEN and CDR2 SYDVKM. This CDR3 region has 15 residues. The CDR3 reads CASSLVTMNTGELFF. In DNA, the CDR3 is TGTGCCAGCAGTTTAGTGACAATGAACACCGGGGAGCTGTTTTTT.